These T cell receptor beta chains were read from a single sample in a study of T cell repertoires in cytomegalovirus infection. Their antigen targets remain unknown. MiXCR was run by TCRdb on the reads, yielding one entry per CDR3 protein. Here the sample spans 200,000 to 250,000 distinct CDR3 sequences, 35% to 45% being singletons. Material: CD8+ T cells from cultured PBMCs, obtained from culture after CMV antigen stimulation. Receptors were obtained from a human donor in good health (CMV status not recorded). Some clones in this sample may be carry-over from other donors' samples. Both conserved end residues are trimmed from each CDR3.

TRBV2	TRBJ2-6	ARDMKTGDGANVLT
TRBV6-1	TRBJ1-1	ASLTGGGTEAF
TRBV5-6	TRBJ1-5	ASSRGGGAAGNQPQH
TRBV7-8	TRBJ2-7	ASSTSATYEQY
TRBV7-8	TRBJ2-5	ASSSSGRLQETQY
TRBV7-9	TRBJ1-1	ASSLATGGGTEAF
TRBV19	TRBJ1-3	ASRTGRTGNTIY
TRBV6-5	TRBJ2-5	ASSYSFAGLATETQY
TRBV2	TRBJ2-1	ASSDWTENEQF
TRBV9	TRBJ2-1	ASSVEGQGHEQF
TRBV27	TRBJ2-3	ASRPQGPHTDTQY
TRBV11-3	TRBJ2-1	ASSPRVAGGPSGGNEQF
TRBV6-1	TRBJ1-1	ASSVDRVHGTEAF
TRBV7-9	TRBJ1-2	ASSLGRRGQDYGYT
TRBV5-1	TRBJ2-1	ASSLAEREPLYAEQF
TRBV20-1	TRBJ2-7	SARERDRGQSEQY
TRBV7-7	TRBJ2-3	ASSSGLAGYTNTQY
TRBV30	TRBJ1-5	AWSQWGNQPQH
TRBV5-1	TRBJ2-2	ASSPVGPNTGELF
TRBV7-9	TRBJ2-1	ASSHRQATNNEQF
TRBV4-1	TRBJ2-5	ASSHPIGSEIQIETQY
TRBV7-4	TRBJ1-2	ASSFPGGFNYGYT
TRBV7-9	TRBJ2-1	ASSGGGGEKF
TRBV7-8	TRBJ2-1	ASSFSAGTRGNEQF
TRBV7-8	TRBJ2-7	ASSLAGQVTYEQY
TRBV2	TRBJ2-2	ASRINLGTSGGQNTGELF
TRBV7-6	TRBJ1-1	ASSLPQNTEAF
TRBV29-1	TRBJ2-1	SVEILAGAGEQF
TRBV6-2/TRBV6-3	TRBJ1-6	ASTTRGNNSPLH
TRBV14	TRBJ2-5	ASSQGRRAGAQETQY
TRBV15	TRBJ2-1	ATSSDRTLPNEQF
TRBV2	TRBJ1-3	ASTVRPAEGNTIY
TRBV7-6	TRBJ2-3	ARSLAVIHADTQY
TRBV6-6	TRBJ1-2	ASSKEADHYGYT
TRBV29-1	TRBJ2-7	SVRLAGREQY
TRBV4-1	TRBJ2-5	ASSQVGTKQETQY
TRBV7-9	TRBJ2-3	ASSNPTGVDASDTQY
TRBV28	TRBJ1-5	ASSSTGSVYQPQH
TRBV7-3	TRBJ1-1	ASSLGGSGTEAF
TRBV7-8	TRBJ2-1	ASSLVRNEQF
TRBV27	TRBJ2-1	ASSLQTSGRGNEQF
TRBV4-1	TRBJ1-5	ASSQDPVPNQPQH
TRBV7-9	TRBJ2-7	ASSDGTQIYEQY
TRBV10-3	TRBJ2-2	AIRRTSRNIGELF
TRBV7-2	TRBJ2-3	ASSLAGATDTQY
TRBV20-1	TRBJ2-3	SASPGLVLDTQY
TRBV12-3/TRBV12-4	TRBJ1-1	ASSGGANTEAF
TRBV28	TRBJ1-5	ASSYLCRDREGVCDQPQH
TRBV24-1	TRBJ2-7	ATSDKTSGTYEQY
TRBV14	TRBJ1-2	ASSQASGYPSYGYT
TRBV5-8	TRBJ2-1	ASSRWTADYEQF
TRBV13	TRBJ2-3	ASSTILSSTDTQY